The text below deals with one TCR beta chain. Antigen unknown. This sample is part of a study of OX40 agonist ivuxolimab in advanced cancers. Overall study: Every 2 weeks, patients received ivuxolimab intravenously, dosed at 0.01 to 10 mg/kg. From roughly 23 to 90 years was the age range, with a mean of roughly 64 years, and approximately 80% were male.

Only in-frame clones appear in the TCRdb table, and some are missing; sequencing was by immunoSEQ multiplex PCR. The table lists just under 85,000 clones, approximately 84% of them singletons. General study results and limits: Expanded peripheral T-cell antigen specificity went undetermined.

Between the trimmed V and J ends, which lost 3 bases and 6 bases, there was a span of 20 bases. Germline V gene sequence: CDR1 MNHNS, CDR2 SASEGT. The CDR3 extends over 16 amino acids. This sample comprised CD4+ or CD8+ T cells sorted from blood, obtained in a trial of the OX40 agonist ivuxolimab. The V call is TRBV6-1, the J call TRBJ1-2; the D is unclear. The receptor comes from an adult with an advanced solid tumor such as melanoma, head and neck, liver or kidney cancer. The CDR3 sequence: CASSEGTKLGKNGYTF. The CDR3 DNA is TGTGCCAGCAGTGAGGGCACGAAGTTAGGGAAAAATGGCTACACCTTC.